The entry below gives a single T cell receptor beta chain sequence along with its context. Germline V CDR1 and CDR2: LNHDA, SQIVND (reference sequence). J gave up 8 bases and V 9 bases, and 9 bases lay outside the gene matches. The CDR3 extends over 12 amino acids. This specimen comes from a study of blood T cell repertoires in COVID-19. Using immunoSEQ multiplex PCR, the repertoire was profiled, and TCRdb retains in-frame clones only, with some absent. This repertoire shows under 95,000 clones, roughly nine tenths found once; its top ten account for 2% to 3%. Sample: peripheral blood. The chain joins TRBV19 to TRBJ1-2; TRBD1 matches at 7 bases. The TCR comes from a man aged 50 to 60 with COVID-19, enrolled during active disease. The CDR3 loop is CASTTGLVGYTF. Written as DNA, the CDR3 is TGTGCCAGCACGACAGGGCTCGTGGGCTACACCTTC.